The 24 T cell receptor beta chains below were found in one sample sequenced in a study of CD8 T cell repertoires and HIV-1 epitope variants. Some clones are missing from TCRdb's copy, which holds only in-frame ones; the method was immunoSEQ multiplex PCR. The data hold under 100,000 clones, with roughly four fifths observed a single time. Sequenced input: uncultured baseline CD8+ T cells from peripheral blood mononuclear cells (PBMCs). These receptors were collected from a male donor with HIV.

The CDR3 nucleotides read TGCGCCAGCAGCTTGGCGGGTACAAGAAATGAAGCTTTCTTT. Its protein product is CASSLAGTRNEAFF. The gene calls are TRBV5-1 and TRBJ1-1; D is unresolved. Germline V gene data show CDR1 as SGHRS and CDR2 as YFSETQ. This CDR3 contains 14 residues. Between the trimmed V and J ends, which lost 0 bases and 7 bases, there was a span of 13 bases.

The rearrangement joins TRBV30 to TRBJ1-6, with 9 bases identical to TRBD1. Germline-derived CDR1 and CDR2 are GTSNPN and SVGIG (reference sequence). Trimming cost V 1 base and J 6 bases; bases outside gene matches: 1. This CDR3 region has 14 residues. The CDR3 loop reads CAWSGGQGNSPLHF. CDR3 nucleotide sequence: TGTGCCTGGAGTGGGGGACAGGGTAATTCACCCCTCCACTTT.

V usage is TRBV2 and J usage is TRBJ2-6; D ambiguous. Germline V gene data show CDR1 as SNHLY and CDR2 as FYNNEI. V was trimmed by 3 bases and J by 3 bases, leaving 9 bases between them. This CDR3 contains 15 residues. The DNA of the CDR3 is TGTGCCAGCAGTGATGGACCTTATGGGGCCAACGTCCTGACTTTC. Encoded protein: CASSDGPYGANVLTF.

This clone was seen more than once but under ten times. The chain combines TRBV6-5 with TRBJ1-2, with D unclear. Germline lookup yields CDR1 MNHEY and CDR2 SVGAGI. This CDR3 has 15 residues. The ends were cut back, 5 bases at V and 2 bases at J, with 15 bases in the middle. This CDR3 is CASSKDGVYNYGYTF. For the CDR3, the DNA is TGTGCCAGCAGTAAGGACGGAGTCTACAACTATGGCTACACCTTC.

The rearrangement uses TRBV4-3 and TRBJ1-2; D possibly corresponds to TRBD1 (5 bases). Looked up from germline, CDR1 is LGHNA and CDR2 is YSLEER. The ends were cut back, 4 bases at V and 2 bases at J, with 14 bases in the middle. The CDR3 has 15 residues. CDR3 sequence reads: CASSRGTTGNYGYTF. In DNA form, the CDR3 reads TGCGCCAGCAGCCGGGGCACAACTGGGAACTATGGCTACACCTTC.

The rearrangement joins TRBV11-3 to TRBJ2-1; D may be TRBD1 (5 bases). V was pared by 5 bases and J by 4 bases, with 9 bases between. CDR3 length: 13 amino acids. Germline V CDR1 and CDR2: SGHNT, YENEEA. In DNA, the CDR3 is TGTGCCAGCAGCCAACAGGTATACAATGAGCAGTTCTTC. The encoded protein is CASSQQVYNEQFF.

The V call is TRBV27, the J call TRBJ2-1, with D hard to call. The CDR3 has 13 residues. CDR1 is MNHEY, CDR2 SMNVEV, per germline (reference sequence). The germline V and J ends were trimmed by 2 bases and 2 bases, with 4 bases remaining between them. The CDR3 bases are TGTGCCAGCAGTTTAAGGGCCTACAATGAGCAGTTCTTC. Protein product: CASSLRAYNEQFF.

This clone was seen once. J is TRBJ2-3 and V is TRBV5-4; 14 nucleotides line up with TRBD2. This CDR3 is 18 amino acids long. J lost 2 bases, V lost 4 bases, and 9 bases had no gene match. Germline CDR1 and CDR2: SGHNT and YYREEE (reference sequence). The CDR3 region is CASSPPGLAGADTDTQYF. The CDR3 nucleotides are TGTGCCAGCAGCCCTCCGGGACTAGCGGGGGCTGACACAGATACGCAGTATTTT.

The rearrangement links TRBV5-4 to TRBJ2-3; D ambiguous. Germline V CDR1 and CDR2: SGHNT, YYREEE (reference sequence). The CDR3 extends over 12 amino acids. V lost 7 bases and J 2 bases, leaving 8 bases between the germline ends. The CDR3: CASGRNTDTQYF. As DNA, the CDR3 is TGTGCCAGCGGTCGGAACACAGATACGCAGTATTTT.

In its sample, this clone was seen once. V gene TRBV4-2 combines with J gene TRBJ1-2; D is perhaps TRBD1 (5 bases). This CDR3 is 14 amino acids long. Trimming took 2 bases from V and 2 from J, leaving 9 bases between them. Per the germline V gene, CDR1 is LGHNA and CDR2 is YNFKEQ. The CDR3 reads CASSQTQGNYGYTF. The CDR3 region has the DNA TGTGCCAGCAGCCAAACCCAGGGAAACTATGGCTACACCTTC.

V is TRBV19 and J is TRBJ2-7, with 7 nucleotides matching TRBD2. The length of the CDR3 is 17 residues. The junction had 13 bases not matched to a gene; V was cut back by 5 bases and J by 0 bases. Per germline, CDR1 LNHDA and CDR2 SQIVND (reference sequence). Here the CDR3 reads CASSQYVSGGPSYEQYF. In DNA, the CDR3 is TGTGCCAGTAGTCAATATGTTTCGGGGGGTCCCTCCTACGAGCAGTACTTC.

The CDR3 sequence is CAISDRRQYQETQYF. The CDR3 nucleotides read TGTGCCATCAGTGACCGACGACAGTACCAAGAGACCCAGTACTTC. The V and J genes are TRBV10-3 and TRBJ2-5; D might be TRBD1 (5 bases). The V gene's germline CDR1 is ENHRY and CDR2 SYGVKD. Trimming shortened V by 3 bases and J by 0 bases, and 11 bases separated the two germline ends. CDR3 length equals 15 residues.

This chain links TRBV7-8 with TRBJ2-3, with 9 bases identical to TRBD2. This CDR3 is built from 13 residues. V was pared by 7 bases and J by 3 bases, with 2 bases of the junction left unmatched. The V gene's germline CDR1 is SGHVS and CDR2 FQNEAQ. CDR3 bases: TGTGCCAGCAAGCTAGCGGGAACAGATACGCAGTATTTT. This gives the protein CASKLAGTDTQYF.

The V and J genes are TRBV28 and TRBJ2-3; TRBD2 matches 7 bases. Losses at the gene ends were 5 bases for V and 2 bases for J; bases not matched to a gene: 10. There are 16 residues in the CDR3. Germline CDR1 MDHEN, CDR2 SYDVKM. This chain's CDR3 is CASSPLFGGITDTQYF. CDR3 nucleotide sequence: TGTGCCAGCAGTCCCCTGTTCGGGGGGATCACAGATACGCAGTATTTT.

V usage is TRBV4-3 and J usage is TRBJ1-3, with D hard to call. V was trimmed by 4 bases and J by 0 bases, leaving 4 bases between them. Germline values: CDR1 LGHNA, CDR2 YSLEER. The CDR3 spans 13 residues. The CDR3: CASSLDSGNTIYF. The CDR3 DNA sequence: TGCGCCAGCAGCCTGGACTCTGGAAACACCATATATTTT.

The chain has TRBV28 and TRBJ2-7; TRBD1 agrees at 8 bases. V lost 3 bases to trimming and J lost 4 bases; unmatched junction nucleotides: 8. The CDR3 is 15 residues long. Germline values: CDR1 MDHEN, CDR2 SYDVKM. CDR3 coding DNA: TGTGCCAGCAGTTTCACTCGGACAGGGAGGTACGAGCAGTACTTC. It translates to CASSFTRTGRYEQYF.

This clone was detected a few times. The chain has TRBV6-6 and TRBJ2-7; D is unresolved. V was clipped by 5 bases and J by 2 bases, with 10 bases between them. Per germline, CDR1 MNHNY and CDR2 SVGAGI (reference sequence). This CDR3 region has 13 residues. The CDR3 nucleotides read TGTGCCAGCAGTCCCCCCGGACCCTACGAGCAGTACTTC. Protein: CASSPPGPYEQYF.

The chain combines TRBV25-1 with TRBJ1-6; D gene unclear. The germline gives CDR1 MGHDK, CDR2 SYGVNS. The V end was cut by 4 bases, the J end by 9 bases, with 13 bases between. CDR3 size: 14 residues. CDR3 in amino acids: CASSAGLGGSPLHF. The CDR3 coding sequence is TGTGCCAGCAGTGCCGGGTTGGGAGGTTCACCCCTCCACTTT. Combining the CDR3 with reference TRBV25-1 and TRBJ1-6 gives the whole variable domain EADIYQTPRYLVIGTGKKITLECSQTMGHDKMYWYQQDPGMELHLIHYSYGVNSTEKGDLSSESTVSRIRTEHFPLTLESARPSHTSQYLCASSAGLGGSPLHFGNGTRLTVT.

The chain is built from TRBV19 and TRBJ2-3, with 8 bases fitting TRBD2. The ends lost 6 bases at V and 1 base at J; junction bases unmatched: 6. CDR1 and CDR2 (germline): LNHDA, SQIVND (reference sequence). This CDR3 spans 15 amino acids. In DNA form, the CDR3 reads TGTGCCAGTAGGCAAGCGGGAGATCGCACAGATACGCAGTATTTT. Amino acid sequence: CASRQAGDRTDTQYF.

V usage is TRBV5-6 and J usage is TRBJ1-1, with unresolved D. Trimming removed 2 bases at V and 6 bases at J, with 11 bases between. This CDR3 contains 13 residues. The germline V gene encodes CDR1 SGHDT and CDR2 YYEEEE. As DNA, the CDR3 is TGTGCCAGCAGCTTCTTTCTGGGGTCTGAAGCTTTCTTT. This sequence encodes CASSFFLGSEAFF.

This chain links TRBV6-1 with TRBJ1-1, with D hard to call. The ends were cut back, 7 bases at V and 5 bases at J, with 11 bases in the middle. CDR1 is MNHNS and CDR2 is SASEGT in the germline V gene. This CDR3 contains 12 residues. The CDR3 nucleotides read TGTGCCAGCACCCCGGGTTTGACTGAAGCTTTCTTT. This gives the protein CASTPGLTEAFF.

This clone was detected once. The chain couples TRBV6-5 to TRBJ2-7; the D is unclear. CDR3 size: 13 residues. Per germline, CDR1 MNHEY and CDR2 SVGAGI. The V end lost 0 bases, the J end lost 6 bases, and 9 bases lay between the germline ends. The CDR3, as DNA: TGTGCCAGCAGTTACTCGGAGCTAAGCGAGCAGTACTTC. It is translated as CASSYSELSEQYF.

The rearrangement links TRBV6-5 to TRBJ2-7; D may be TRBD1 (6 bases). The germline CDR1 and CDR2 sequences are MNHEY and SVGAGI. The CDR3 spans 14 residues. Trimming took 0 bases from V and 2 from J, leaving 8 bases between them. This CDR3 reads CASSYSRDTYEQYF. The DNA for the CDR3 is TGTGCCAGCAGTTACTCTCGGGACACCTACGAGCAGTACTTC.

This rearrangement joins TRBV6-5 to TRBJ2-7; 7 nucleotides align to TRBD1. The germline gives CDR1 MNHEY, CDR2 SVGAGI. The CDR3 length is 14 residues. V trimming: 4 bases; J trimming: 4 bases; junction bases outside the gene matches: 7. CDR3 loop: CASSSDRSTYEQYF. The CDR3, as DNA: TGTGCCAGCAGTTCGGACAGGTCCACGTACGAGCAGTACTTC.